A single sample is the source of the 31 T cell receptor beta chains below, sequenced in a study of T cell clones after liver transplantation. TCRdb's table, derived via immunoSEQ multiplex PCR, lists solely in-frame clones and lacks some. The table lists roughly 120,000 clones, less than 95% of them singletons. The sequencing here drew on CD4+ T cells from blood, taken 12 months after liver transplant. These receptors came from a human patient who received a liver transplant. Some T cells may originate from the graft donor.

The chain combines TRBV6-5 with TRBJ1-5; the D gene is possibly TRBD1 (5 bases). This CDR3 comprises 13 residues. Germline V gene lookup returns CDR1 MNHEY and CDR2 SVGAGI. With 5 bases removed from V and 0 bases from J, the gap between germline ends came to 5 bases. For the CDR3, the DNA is TGTGCCAGCAGTGGACATAGCAATCAGCCCCAGCATTTT. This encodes CASSGHSNQPQHF.

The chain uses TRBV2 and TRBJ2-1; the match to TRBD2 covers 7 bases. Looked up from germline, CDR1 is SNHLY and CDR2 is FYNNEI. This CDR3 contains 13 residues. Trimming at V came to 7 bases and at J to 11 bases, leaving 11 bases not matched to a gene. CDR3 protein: CASMRERGIKQFF. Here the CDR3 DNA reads TGTGCCAGCATGCGGGAGCGCGGTATAAAGCAGTTCTTC.

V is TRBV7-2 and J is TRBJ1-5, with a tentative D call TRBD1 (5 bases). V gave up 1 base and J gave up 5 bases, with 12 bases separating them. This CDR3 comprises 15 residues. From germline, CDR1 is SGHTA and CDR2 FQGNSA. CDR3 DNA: TGTGCCAGCAGCTTAGAGATCAGGGAGGATCAGCCCCAGCATTTT. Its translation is CASSLEIREDQPQHF.

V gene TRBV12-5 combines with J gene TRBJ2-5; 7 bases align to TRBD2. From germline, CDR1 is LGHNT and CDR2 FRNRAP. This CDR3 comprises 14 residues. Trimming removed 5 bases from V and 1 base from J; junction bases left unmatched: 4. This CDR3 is CASGDGTIQETQYF. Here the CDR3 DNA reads TGTGCTAGTGGTGATGGGACTATCCAAGAGACCCAGTACTTC.

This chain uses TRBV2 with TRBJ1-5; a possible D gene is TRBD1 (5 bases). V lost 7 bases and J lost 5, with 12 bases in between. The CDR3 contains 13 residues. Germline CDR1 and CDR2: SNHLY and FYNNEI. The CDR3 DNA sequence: TGTGCCAGCAAAGACAGAATCGATCAGCCCCAGCATTTT. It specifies CASKDRIDQPQHF.

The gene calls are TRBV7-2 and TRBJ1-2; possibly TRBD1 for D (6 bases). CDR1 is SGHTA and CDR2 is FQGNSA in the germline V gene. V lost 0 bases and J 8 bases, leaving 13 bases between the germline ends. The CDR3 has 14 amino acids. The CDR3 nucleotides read TGTGCCAGCAGCTTAGCGTACAGGGATGAAGGCTACACCTTC. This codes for CASSLAYRDEGYTF.

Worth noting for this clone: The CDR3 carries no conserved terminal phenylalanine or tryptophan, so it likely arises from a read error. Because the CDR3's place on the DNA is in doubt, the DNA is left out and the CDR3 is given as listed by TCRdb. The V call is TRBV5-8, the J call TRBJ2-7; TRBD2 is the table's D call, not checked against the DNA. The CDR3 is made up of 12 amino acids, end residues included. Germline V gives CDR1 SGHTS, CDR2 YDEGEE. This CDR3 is CASSPGLLRFEL.

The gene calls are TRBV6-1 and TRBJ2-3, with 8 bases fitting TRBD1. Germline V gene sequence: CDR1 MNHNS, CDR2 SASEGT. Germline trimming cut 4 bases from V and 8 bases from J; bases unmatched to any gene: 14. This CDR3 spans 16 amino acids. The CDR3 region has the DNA TGTGCCAGCAGTGCTGAGGGACAGGTTCGTAGTGGTACGCAGTATTTT. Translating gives CASSAEGQVRSGTQYF.

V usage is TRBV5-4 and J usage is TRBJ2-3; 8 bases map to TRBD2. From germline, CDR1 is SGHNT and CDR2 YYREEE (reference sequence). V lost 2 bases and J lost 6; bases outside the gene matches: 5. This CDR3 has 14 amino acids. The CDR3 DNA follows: TGTGCCAGCAGCTTCAGCGGGAGTGGTGATACGCAGTATTTT. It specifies CASSFSGSGDTQYF.

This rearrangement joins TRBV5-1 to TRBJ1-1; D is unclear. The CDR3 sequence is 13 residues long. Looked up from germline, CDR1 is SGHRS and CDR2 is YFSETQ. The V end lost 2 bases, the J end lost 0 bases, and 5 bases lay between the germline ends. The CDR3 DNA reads TGCGCCAGCAGCTTTTGGCTGAACACTGAAGCTTTCTTT. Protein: CASSFWLNTEAFF.

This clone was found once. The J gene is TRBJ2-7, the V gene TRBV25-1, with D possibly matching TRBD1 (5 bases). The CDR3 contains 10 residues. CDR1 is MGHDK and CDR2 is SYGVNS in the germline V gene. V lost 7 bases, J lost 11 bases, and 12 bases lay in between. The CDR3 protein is CASTLIQEYF. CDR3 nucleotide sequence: TGTGCCAGCACCCTAATACAGGAGTACTTC.

The CDR3 is CASSRGTGSHEQYF. The CDR3 bases are TGTGCCAGTAGCCGGGGGACAGGGAGCCACGAGCAGTACTTC. This chain uses TRBV19 with TRBJ2-7, with TRBD1 identical over 9 bases. The CDR3 has 14 amino acids. The germline V gene encodes CDR1 LNHDA and CDR2 SQIVND (reference sequence). After removal of 6 bases from V and 5 bases from J, the junction contained 8 bases not matched to a gene.

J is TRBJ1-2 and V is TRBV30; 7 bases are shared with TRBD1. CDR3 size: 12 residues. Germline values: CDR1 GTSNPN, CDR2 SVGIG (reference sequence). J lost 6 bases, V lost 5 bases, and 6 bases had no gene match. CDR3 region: CAWDREYNGYTF. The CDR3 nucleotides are TGTGCCTGGGACAGGGAATACAATGGCTACACCTTC.

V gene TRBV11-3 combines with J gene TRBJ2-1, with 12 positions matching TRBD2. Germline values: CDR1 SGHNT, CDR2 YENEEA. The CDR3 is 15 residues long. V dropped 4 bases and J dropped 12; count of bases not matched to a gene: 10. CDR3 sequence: CASSSPSGLAGRQFF. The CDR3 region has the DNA TGTGCCAGCAGCTCGCCCTCCGGACTAGCGGGAAGGCAGTTCTTC.

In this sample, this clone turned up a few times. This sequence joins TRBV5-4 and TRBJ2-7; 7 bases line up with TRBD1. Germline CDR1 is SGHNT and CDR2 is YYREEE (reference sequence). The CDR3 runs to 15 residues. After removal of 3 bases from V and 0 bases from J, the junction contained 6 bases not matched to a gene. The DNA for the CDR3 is TGTGCCAGCAGCTATGCACGGGACAGCTCCTACGAGCAGTACTTC. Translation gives CASSYARDSSYEQYF.

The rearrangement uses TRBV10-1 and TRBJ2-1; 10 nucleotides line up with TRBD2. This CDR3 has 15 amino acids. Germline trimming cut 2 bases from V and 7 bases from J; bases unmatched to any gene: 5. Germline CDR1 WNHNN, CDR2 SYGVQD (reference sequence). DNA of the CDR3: TGCGCCAGCAGTGAGCCTAGCGGGGGAGGAAATGAGCAGTTCTTC. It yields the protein CASSEPSGGGNEQFF.

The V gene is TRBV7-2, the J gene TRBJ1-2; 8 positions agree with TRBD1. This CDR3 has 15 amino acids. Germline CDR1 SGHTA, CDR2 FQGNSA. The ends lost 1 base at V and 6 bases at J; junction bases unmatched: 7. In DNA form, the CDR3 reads TGTGCCAGCAGCTTAGTTGCCAGGGGGCGACATGGCTACACCTTC. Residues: CASSLVARGRHGYTF.

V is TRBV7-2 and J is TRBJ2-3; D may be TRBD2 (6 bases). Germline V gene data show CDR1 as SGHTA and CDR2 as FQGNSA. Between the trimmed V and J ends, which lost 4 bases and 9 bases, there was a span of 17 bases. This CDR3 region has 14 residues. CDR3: CASSWLGGGETQYF. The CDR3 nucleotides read TGTGCCAGCAGCTGGCTGGGCGGAGGGGAAACGCAGTATTTT. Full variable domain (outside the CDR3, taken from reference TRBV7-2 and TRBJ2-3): GAGVSQSPSNKVTEKGKDVELRCDPISGHTALYWYRQSLGQGLEFLIYFQGNSAPDKSGLPSDRFSAERTGGSVSTLTIQRTQQEDSAVYLCASSWLGGGETQYFGPGTRLTVL.

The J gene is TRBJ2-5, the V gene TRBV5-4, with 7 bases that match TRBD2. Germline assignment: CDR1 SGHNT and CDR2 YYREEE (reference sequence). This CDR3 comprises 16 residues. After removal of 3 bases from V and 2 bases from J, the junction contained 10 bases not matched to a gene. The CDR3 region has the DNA TGTGCCAGCAGCTATCTATCGGGAGGCCCACAAGAGACCCAGTACTTC. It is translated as CASSYLSGGPQETQYF.

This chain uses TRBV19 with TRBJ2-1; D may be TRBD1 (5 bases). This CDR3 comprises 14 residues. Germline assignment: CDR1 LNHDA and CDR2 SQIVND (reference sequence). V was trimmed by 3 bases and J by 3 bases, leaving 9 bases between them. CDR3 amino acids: CASSIVQDYNEQFF. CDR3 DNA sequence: TGTGCCAGTAGTATCGTACAGGACTACAATGAGCAGTTCTTC.

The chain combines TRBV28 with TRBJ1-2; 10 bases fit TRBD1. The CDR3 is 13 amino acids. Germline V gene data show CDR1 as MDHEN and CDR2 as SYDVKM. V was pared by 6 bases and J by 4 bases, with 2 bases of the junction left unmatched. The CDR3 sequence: CASRGQGSYGYTF. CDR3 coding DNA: TGTGCCAGCAGGGGACAGGGGAGCTATGGCTACACCTTC.

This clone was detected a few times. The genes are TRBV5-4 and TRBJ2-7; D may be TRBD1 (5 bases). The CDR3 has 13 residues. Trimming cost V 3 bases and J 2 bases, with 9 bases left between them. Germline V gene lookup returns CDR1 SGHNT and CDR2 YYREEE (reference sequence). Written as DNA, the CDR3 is TGTGCCAGCAGCTCCCGACAGCCCTACGAGCAGTACTTC. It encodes CASSSRQPYEQYF.

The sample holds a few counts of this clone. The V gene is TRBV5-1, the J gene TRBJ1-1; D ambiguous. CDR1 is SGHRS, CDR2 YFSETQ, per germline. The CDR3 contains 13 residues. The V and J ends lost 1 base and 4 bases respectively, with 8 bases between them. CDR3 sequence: CASSLYETTEAFF. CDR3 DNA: TGCGCCAGCAGCTTGTACGAGACCACTGAAGCTTTCTTT. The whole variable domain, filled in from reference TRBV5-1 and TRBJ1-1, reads KAGVTQTPRYLIKTRGQQVTLSCSPISGHRSVSWYQQTPGQGLQFLFEYFSETQRNKGNFPGRFSGRQFSNSRSEMNVSTLELGDSALYLCASSLYETTEAFFGQGTRLTVV.

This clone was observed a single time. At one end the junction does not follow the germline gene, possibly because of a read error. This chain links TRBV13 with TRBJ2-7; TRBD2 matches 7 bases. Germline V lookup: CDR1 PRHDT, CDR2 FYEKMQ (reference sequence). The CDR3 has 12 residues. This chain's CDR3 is CGTGTTANEQYF. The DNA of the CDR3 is TGCGGAACTGGGACTACCGCCAACGAGCAGTACTTC.

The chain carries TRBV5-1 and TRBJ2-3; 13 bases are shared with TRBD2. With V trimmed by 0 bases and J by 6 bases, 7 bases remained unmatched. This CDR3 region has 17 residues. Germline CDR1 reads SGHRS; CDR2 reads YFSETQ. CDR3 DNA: TGCGCCAGCAGCTTGGGGGGACTAGCGGGATTAAGGGATACGCAGTATTTT. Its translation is CASSLGGLAGLRDTQYF.

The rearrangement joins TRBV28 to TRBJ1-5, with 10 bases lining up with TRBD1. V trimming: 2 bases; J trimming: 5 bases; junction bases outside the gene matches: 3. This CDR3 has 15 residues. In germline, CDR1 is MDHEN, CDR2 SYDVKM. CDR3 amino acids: CASSLTGQGDQPQHF. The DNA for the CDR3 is TGTGCCAGCAGTTTAACAGGACAGGGGGATCAGCCCCAGCATTTT.

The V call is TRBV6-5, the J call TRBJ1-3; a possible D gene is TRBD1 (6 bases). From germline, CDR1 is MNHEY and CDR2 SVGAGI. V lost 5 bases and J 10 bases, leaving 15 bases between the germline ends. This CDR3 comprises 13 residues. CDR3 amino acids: CASSPKTGGTIYF. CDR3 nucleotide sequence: TGTGCCAGCAGTCCAAAGACAGGTGGTACCATATATTTT.

CDR3 sequence: CASSLGGYETQYF. In nucleotides, the CDR3 is TGTGCCAGCAGCTTAGGAGGTTACGAGACCCAGTACTTC. This sequence joins TRBV7-9 and TRBJ2-5; D ambiguous. The V gene's germline CDR1 is SEHNR and CDR2 FQNEAQ (reference sequence). The CDR3 runs to 13 residues. The V and J ends lost 1 base and 5 bases respectively, with 8 bases between them. The variable domain in full, completed from reference TRBV7-9 and TRBJ2-5, reads DTGVSQNPRHKITKRGQNVTFRCDPISEHNRLYWYRQTLGQGPEFLTYFQNEAQLEKSRLLSDRFSAERPKGSFSTLEIQRTEQGDSAMYLCASSLGGYETQYFGPGTRLLVL.

CDR3 nucleotide sequence: TGTGCCAGCAGCGACTCCTCCACATCGTGGGAGCAGTTCTTC. Encoded protein: CASSDSSTSWEQFF. V gene TRBV12-1 combines with J gene TRBJ2-1; the table gives TRBD2 as D, unverified against the DNA. TRBV12-1 is designated a pseudogene. CDR3 length: 14 amino acids.

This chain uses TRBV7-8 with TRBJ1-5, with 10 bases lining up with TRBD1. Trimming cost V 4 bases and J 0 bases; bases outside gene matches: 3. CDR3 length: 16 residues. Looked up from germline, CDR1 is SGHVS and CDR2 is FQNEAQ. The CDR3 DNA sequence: TGTGCCAGCAGCTCTAGACAGGGGGCTAGCAATCAGCCCCAGCATTTT. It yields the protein CASSSRQGASNQPQHF.

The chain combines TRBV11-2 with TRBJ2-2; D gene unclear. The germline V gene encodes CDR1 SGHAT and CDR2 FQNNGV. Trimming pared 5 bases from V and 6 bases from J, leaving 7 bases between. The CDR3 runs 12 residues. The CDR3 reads CASSQVSGELFF. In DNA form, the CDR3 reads TGTGCCAGCAGCCAAGTGTCCGGGGAGCTGTTTTTT.